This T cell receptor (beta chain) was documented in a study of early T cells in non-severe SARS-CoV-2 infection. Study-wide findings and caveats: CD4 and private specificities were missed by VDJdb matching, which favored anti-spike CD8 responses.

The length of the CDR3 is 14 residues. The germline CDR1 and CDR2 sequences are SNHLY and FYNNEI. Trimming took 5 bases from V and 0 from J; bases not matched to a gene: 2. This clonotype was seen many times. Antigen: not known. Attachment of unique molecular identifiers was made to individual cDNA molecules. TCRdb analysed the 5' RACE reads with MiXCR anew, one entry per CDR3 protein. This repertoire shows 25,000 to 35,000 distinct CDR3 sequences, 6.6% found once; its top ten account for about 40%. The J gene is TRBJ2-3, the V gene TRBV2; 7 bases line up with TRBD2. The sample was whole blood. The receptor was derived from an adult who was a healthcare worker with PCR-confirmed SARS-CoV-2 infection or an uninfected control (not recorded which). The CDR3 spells CASSRLASTDTQYF. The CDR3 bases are TGTGCCAGCAGTCGACTAGCAAGCACAGATACGCAGTATTTT.